This TCR beta chain comes out of a study of response to subunit inactivated influenza vaccine. The sample holds a few counts of this clonotype. Its target is not known. TCRdb called the RT-PCR reads again in MiXCR, with one record for every CDR3 protein. The data hold 150,000 to 200,000 distinct CDR3 sequences, with approximately 12% observed a single time. The CDR3 contains 18 residues. Germline V gives CDR1 LGHNA, CDR2 YSLEER. V lost 0 bases, J lost 4 bases, and 21 bases lay in between. Study outcomes and limitations: Few new T cells, the authors suggested, are recruited by each seasonal influenza vaccination.

The source material was CD8+ T cells sorted from PBMCs, sampled roughly 24 months after vaccination. This TCR came from a man between 50 and 70 years old who received an inactivated influenza vaccine. V usage is TRBV4-3 and J usage is TRBJ1-1; D not certain. The CDR3 loop is CASSQDLVVGLSFTEAFF. The DNA for the CDR3 is TGCGCCAGCAGCCAAGATTTAGTGGTGGGGTTATCCTTCACTGAAGCTTTCTTT.